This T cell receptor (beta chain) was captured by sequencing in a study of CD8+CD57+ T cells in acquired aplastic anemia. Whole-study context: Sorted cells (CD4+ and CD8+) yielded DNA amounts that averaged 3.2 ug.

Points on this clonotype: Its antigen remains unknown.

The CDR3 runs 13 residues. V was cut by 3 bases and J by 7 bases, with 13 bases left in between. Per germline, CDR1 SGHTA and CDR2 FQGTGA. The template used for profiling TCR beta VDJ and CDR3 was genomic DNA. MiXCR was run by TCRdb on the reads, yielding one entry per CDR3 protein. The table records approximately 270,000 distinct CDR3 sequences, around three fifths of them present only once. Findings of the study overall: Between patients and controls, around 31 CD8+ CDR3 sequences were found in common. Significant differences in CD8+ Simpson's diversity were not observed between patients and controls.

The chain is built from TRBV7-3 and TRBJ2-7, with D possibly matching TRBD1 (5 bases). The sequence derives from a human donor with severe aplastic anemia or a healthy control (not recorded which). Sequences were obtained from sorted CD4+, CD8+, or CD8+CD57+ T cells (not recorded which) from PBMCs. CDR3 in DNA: TGTGCCAGCAGCTTCGGCAGGGCTCCTGAGCAGTACTTC. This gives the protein CASSFGRAPEQYF.